This TCR beta chain appears in the sequencing data of a study of T-cell reconstitution after alpha-beta-depleted transplantation in children. Germline V CDR1 and CDR2: MNHNS, SASEGT. This CDR3 has 14 residues. Trimming cost V 11 bases and J 4 bases, with 20 bases left between them. This clonotype was detected a few times. Unique molecular identifiers were incorporated during preparation of the TCRbeta library. From the PCR reads, TCRdb called clonotypes with MiXCR, one entry per CDR3 protein. The sample lists 400,000 to 500,000 distinct CDR3 sequences, around 9.9% seen once, with 4.5% to 6.5% in the top ten.

Material: PBMCs from the stem cell graft donor, obtained from the stem cell graft. The chain combines TRBV6-1 with TRBJ2-5, with D possibly matching TRBD2 (5 bases). The source is a human donor who donated a stem cell graft to a child with acute myeloid leukemia. CDR3: CASRRAVKGETQYF. The CDR3 DNA reads as TGTGCCTCCCGGCGGGCGGTGAAAGGAGAGACCCAGTACTTC.